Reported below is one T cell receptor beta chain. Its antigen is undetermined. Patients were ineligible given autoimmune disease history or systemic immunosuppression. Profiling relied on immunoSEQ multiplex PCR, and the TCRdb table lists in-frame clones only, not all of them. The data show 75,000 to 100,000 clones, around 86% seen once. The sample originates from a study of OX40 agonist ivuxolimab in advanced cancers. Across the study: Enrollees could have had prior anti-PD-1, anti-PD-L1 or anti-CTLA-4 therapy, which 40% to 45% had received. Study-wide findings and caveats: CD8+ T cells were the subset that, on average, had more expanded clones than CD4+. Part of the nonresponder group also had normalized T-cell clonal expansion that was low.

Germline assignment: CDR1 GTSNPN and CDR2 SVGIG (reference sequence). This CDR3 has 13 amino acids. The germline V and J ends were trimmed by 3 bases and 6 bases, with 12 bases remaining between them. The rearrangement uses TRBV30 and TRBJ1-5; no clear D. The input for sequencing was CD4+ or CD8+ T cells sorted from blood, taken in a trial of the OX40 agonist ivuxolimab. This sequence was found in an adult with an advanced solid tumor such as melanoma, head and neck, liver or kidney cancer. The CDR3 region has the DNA TGTGCCTGGAGCGAAAACAGCCTTCAGCCCCAGCATTTT. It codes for CAWSENSLQPQHF.